The 8 T cell receptor beta chains given below trace back to one sample, sequenced in a study of T-cell memory formation after mild COVID-19. Each CDR3 protein gets one entry after TCRdb re-called the 5' RACE reads with MiXCR. This table holds approximately 500,000 distinct CDR3 sequences, around a quarter found once. The sample consisted of PBMCs or a T cell subset sorted from them (not recorded which). These receptors came from an adult woman who had mild COVID-19 (a few samples of this study predate the infection). Cell type and time point are not known.

The genes are TRBV14 and TRBJ1-3; no reliable D call. Trimming shortened V by 4 bases and J by 3 bases, and 16 bases separated the two germline ends. Germline V gene sequence: CDR1 SGHDN, CDR2 FVKESK. This CDR3 spans 16 amino acids. The CDR3: CASSPKEASSGNTIYF. CDR3 DNA sequence: TGTGCCAGCAGCCCTAAGGAGGCTTCGAGTGGAAACACCATATATTTT.

This clonotype has more than one count but fewer than ten. The chain links TRBV24-1 to TRBJ2-1; unclear D gene. The CDR3 totals 12 residues. The germline V gene encodes CDR1 KGHDR and CDR2 SFDVKD. Trimming stripped 9 bases from V and 0 bases from J, with 5 bases between. The DNA of the CDR3 is TGTGCCACCGCCAGCTCCTACAATGAGCAGTTCTTC. This encodes CATASSYNEQFF.

This chain links TRBV20-1 with TRBJ2-1; maybe TRBD2 (5 bases). The CDR3 is 14 residues long. Per the germline V gene, CDR1 is DFQATT and CDR2 is SNEGSKA (reference sequence). Between the trimmed V and J ends, which lost 2 bases and 6 bases, there was a span of 14 bases. The CDR3 nucleotides are TGCAGTGCTAGACCCCCGGGGTTAGGCAATGAGCAGTTCTTC. Residues: CSARPPGLGNEQFF.

This clonotype has a handful of counts. The V call is TRBV4-3, the J call TRBJ2-3; 11 nucleotides align to TRBD1. This CDR3 contains 20 residues. CDR1 is LGHNA and CDR2 is YSLEER in the germline V gene. The V gene end was trimmed by 1 base and the J gene end by 5 bases; junction bases not matched to a gene: 17. In DNA, the CDR3 is TGCGCCAGCAGCCAAGTGAACTCTGGACCGGACAGGGGGCTGAGAGATACGCAGTATTTT. Amino acid sequence: CASSQVNSGPDRGLRDTQYF.

This clonotype came up a few times. This sequence joins TRBV4-3 and TRBJ2-3, with a possible D match to TRBD2 (6 bases). CDR1 is LGHNA and CDR2 is YSLEER in the germline V gene. V shed 1 base and J shed 4 bases, with 18 bases lying between them. The CDR3 has 17 amino acids. CDR3 residues: CASSQAGLAVLPDTQYF. The CDR3 DNA reads as TGCGCCAGCAGCCAAGCGGGATTAGCGGTGCTGCCAGATACGCAGTATTTT.

This clonotype was detected only a few times. The V and J genes are TRBV5-1 and TRBJ1-6, with TRBD1 matching 7 bases. The CDR3 has 15 residues. Germline V gene sequence: CDR1 SGHRS, CDR2 YFSETQ. J lost 5 bases, V lost 2 bases, and 4 bases had no gene match. The CDR3 sequence is CASSFYDRDNSPLHF. CDR3 nucleotide sequence: TGCGCCAGCAGCTTCTATGACAGGGATAATTCACCCCTCCACTTT.

The gene calls are TRBV7-9 and TRBJ2-1; 9 nucleotides align to TRBD2. Germline loops: CDR1 SEHNR, CDR2 FQNEAQ (reference sequence). The CDR3 has 16 residues. V lost 5 bases to trimming and J lost 5 bases; unmatched junction nucleotides: 10. CDR3 region: CASSPRRGGRDNEQFF. The CDR3 DNA is TGTGCCAGCAGCCCACGTCGGGGCGGGAGGGACAATGAGCAGTTCTTC.

The V gene is TRBV5-1, the J gene TRBJ2-7; 9 bases map to TRBD1. With 5 bases clipped from V and 7 bases from J, the junction kept 13 bases outside the gene matches. The CDR3 has 15 residues. Germline V lookup: CDR1 SGHRS, CDR2 YFSETQ. The CDR3 protein is CASSSGTGSPREQYF. The CDR3 DNA follows: TGCGCCAGCAGTTCCGGGACAGGGTCCCCTCGGGAGCAGTACTTC. Full variable domain (outside the CDR3, taken from reference TRBV5-1 and TRBJ2-7): KAGVTQTPRYLIKTRGQQVTLSCSPISGHRSVSWYQQTPGQGLQFLFEYFSETQRNKGNFPGRFSGRQFSNSRSEMNVSTLELGDSALYLCASSSGTGSPREQYFGPGTRLTVT.